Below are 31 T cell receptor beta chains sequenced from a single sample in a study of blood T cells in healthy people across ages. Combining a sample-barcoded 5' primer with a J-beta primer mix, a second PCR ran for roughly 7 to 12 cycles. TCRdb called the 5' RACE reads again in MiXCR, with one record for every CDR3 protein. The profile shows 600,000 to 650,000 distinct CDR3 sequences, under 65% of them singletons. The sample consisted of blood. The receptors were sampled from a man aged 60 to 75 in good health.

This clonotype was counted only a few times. The CDR3 region is CASSLSLAIQTQYF. The CDR3 coding sequence is TGTGCCAGCAGCTTAAGTCTAGCGATCCAGACCCAGTACTTC. This chain links TRBV7-8 with TRBJ2-5; D perhaps matches TRBD2 (6 bases). Trimming shortened V by 2 bases and J by 6 bases, and 13 bases separated the two germline ends. This CDR3 region has 14 residues. Germline-derived CDR1 and CDR2 are SGHVS and FQNEAQ.

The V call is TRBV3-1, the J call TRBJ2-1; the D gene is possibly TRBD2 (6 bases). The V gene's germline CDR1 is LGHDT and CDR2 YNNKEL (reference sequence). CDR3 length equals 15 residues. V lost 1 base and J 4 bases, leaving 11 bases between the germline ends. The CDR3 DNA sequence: TGTGCCAGCAGCCAAGTCAGCGGACTATACAATGAGCAGTTCTTC. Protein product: CASSQVSGLYNEQFF.

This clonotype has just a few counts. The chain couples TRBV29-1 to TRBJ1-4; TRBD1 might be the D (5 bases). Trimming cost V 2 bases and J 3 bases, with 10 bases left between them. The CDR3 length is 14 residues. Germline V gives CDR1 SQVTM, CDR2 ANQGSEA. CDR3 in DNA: TGCAGCGTTGAACCGTCGGGGGCTAATGAAAAACTGTTTTTT. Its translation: CSVEPSGANEKLFF.

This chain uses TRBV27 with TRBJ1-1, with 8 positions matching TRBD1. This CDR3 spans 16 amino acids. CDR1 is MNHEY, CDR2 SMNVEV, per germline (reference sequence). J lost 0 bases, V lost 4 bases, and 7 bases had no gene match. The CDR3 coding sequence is TGTGCCAGCAGTTCCCAGGGGGCGCGGGTGAACACTGAAGCTTTCTTT. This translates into CASSSQGARVNTEAFF.

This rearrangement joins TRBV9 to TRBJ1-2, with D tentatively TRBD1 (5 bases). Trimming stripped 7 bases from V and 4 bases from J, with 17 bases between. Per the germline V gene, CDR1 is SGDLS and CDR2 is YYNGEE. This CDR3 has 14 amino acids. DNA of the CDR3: TGTGCCAGCTCCCCGGACGGGGGAGGCTATGGCTACACCTTC. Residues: CASSPDGGGYGYTF. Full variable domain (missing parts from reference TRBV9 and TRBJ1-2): DSGVTQTPKHLITATGQRVTLRCSPRSGDLSVYWYQQSLDQGLQFLIQYYNGEERAKGNILERFSAQQFPDLHSELNLSSLELGDSALYFCASSPDGGGYGYTFGSGTRLTVV.

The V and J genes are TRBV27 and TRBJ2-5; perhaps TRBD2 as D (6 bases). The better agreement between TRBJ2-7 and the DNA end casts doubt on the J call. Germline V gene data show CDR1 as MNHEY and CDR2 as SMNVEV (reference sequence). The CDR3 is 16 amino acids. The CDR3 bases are TGTGCCAGCAGTTTATCATCGGGGGTTCGGGTCTACGAGCAGTACTTC. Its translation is CASSLSSGVRVYEQYF.

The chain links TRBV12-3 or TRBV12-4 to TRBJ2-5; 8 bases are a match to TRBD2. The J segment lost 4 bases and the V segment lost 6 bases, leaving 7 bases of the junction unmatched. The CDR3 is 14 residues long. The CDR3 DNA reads TGTGCCAGCAGCACGGGGGGGGTAACAGAGACCCAGTACTTC. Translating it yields CASSTGGVTETQYF.

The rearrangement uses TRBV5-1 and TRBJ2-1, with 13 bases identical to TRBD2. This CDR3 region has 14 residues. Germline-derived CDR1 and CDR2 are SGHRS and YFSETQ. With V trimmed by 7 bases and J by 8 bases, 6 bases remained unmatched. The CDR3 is CASSTSGGMYEQFF. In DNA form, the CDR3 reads TGCGCCAGCTCGACTAGCGGGGGGATGTATGAGCAGTTCTTC.

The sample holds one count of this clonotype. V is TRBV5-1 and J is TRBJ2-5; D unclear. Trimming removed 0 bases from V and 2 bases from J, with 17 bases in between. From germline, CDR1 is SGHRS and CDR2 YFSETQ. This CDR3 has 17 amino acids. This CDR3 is CASSLASTANGQETQYF. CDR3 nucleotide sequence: TGCGCCAGCAGCTTGGCCTCAACGGCTAACGGACAAGAGACCCAGTACTTC.

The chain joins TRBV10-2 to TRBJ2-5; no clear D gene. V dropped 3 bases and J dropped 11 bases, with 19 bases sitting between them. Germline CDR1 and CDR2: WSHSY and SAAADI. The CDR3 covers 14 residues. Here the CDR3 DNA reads TGCGCCAGCAGTGAATGGGCAGACGTCGATGAGCAGTACTTC. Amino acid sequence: CASSEWADVDEQYF.

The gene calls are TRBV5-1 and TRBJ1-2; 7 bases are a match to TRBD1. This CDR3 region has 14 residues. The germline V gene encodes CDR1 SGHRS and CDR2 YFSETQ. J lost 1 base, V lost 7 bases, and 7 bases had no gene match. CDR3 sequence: CASGRAGGNYGYTF. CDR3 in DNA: TGCGCCAGCGGCCGCGCAGGGGGTAACTATGGCTACACCTTC.

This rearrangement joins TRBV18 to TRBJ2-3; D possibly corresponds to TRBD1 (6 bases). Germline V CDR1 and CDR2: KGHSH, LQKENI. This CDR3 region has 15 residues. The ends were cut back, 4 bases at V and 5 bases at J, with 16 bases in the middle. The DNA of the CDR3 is TGTGCCAGCTCACAGTCGACGGCAGGGGAAGATACGCAGTATTTT. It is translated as CASSQSTAGEDTQYF.

CDR3 nucleotides: TGTGCCAGCAGCCAAGTCCATCGGACGGAGGAAAAACTGTTTTTT. It translates to CASSQVHRTEEKLFF. The V call is TRBV3-1, the J call TRBJ1-4; D not certain. Trimming took off 1 base at V and 8 bases at J, with 14 bases between the two ends. The CDR3 length is 15 residues. CDR1 and CDR2 from the germline V gene are LGHDT and YNNKEL (reference sequence). Combining the CDR3 with reference TRBV3-1 and TRBJ1-4 gives the whole variable domain DTAVSQTPKYLVTQMGNDKSIKCEQNLGHDTMYWYKQDSKKFLKIMFSYNNKELIINETVPNRFSPKSPDKAHLNLHINSLELGDSAVYFCASSQVHRTEEKLFFGSGTQLSVL.

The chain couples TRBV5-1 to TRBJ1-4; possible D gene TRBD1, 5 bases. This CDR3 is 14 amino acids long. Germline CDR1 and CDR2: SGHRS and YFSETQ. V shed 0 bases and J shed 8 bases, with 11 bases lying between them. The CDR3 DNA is TGCGCCAGCAGCTTGGTCCCAGGGAGGGAAAAACTGTTTTTT. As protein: CASSLVPGREKLFF.

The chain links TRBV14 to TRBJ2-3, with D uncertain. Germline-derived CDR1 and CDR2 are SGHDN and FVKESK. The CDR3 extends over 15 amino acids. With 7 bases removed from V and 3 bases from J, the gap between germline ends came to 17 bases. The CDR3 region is CASIPQAVRTDTQYF. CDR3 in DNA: TGTGCCAGCATCCCCCAGGCCGTACGGACAGATACGCAGTATTTT.

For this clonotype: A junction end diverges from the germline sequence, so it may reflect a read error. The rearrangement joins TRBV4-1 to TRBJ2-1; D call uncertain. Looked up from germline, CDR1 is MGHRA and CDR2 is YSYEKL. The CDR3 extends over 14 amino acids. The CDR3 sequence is CASTQTLMIDEQFF. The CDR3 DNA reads TGCGCCAGCACCCAAACGCTCATGATCGATGAGCAGTTCTTC.

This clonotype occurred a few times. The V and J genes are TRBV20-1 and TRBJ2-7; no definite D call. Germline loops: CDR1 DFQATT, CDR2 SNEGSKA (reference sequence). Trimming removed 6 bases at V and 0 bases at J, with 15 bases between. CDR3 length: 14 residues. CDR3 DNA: TGCAGTGCCGTCGACGGCTCCTTCTCCTACGAGCAGTACTTC. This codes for CSAVDGSFSYEQYF.

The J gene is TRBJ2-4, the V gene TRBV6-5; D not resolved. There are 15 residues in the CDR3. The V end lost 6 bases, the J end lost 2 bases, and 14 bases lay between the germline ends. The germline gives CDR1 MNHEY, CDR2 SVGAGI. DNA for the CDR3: TGTGCCAGCAGCTTCTCGATCGATACCAAAAACATTCAGTACTTC. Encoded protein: CASSFSIDTKNIQYF.

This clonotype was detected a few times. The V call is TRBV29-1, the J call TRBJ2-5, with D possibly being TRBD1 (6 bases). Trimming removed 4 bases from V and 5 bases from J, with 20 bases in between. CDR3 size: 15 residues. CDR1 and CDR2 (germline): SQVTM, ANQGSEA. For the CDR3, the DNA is TGCAGCGTTGGTCCCTACAGGGTAGTGGGGGAGACCCAGTACTTC. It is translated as CSVGPYRVVGETQYF.

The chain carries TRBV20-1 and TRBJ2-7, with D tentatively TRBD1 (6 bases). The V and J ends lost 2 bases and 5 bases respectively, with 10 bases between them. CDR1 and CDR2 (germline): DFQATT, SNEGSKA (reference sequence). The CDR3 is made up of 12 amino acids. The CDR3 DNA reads TGCAGTGCTAGACAGGGGTTCGACGAGCAGTACTTC. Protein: CSARQGFDEQYF.

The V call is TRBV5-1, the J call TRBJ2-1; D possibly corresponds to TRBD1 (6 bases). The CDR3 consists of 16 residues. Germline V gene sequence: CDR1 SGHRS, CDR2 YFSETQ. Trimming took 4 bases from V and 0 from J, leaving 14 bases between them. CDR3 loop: CASSPKRDTSYNEQFF. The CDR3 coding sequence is TGCGCCAGCAGCCCGAAACGGGACACCTCCTACAATGAGCAGTTCTTC.

The CDR3 reads CSVERTDYGYTF. DNA for the CDR3: TGCAGCGTTGAACGAACAGACTATGGCTACACCTTC. The rearrangement joins TRBV29-1 to TRBJ1-2; D unresolved. V was pared by 2 bases and J by 3 bases, with 7 bases between. This CDR3 comprises 12 residues. CDR1 is SQVTM, CDR2 ANQGSEA, per germline.

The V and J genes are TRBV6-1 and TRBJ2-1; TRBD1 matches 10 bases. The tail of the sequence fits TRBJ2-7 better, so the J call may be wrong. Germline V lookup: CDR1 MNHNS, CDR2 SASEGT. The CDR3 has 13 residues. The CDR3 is CATDRDRGCEQYF. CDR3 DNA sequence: TGTGCCACCGACCGGGACAGGGGTTGCGAGCAGTACTTC.

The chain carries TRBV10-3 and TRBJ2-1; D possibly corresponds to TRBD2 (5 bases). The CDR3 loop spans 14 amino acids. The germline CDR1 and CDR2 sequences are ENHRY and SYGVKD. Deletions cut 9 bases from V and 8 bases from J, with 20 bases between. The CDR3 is CAITRLGINDEQFF. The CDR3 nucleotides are TGTGCCATTACACGACTCGGGATAAACGATGAGCAGTTCTTC.

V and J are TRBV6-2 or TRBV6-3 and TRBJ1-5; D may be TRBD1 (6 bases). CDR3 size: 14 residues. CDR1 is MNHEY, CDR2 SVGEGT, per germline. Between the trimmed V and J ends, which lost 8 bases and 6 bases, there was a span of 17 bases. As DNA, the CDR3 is TGTGCCAGCCTCACGGCAGGGGAGGGTCAGCCCCAGCATTTT. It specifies CASLTAGEGQPQHF.

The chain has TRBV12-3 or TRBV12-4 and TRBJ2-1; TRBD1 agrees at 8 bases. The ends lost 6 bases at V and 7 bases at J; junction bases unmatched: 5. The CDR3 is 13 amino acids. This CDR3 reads CASRPGGENEQFF. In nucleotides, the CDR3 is TGTGCCAGCAGGCCAGGGGGCGAGAATGAGCAGTTCTTC.

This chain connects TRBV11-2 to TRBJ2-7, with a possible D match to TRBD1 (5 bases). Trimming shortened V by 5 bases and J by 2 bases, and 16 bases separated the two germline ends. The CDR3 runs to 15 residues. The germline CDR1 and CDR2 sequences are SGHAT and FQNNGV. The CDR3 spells CASSPKPQGPYEQYF. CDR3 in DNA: TGTGCCAGCAGCCCTAAACCCCAGGGCCCCTACGAGCAGTACTTC.

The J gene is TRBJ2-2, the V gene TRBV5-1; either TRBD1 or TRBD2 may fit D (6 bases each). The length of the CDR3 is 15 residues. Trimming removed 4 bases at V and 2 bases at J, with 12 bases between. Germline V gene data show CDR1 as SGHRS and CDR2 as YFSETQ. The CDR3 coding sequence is TGCGCCAGCAGCGAACAGGGAGGAAACACCGGGGAGCTGTTTTTT. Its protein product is CASSEQGGNTGELFF.

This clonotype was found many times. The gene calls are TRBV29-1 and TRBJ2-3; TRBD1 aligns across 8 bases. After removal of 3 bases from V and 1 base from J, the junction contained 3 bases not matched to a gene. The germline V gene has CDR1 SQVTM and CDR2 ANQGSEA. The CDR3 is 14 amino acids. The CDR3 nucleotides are TGCAGCGTTGAGGCGACAGGGGGCACAGATACGCAGTATTTT. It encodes CSVEATGGTDTQYF.

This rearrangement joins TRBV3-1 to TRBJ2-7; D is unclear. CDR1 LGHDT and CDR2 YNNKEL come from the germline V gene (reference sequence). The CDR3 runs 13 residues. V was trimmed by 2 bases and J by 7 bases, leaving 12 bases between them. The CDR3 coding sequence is TGTGCCAGCAGCCAATCCCCTCCCAATGAGCAGTACTTC. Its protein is CASSQSPPNEQYF.

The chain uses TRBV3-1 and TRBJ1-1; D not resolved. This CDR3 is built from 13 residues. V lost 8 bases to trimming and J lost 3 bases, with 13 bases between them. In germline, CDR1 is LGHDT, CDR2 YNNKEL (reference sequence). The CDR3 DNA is TGTGCCAGCGCGAACCCCCACTACACTGAAGCTTTCTTT. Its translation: CASANPHYTEAFF.